One T cell receptor beta chain is described in this entry. Its antigen is not known. The data were obtained in a study of radiation and T cells in renal cell carcinoma. Findings and limits, study-wide: Pretreatment tumor biopsies were lacking, so baseline clonotypes are unknown. From baseline, blood top tumor clonotypes peaked at 2 weeks post-radiation.

Time point of the sample: baseline pretreatment blood. Treatment meaning: 15 Gy SBRT to primary tumor, nephrectomy 4 weeks later. Radiation-treated patients gave blood at baseline, week 2 and week 4. There are 15 residues in the CDR3. Trimming stripped 2 bases from V and 4 bases from J, with 13 bases between. The germline V gene has CDR1 SGDLS and CDR2 YYNGEE. The repertoire was sequenced with immunoSEQ multiplex PCR; TCRdb's copy has only in-frame clones and lacks some. The table lists about 150,000 clones, about 85% of them singletons. The sequence derives from a woman aged 65 to 85 with renal cell carcinoma. The input for sequencing was blood, taken from a patient whose treatment included radiotherapy and nephrectomy. The chain links TRBV9 to TRBJ1-3; a possible D gene is TRBD1 (6 bases). CDR3 protein: CASSVSGAPGNTIYF. The DNA for the CDR3 is TGTGCCAGCAGCGTCTCAGGGGCGCCCGGAAACACCATATATTTT.